Listed below are T cell receptor beta chains from one sample, sequenced in a study of PD-1 blockade in classical Hodgkin lymphoma. Assay: immunoSEQ multiplex PCR; the TCRdb copy retains only in-frame clones and omits some. The repertoire holds more than 70,000 clones, with about nine tenths as singletons. Specimen: peripheral blood mononuclear cells (PBMCs), collected before the second cycle of nivolumab. All receptors derive from a human donor with classical Hodgkin lymphoma. CDR3s include the opening cysteine and the closing phenylalanine or tryptophan. D genes are given only for firm matches. Not every row has a clone size; where given, it reads once, few, many or a size class.

v_call,j_call,d_call,clone_size,cdr3_length,cdr3_nt,cdr3_aa
TRBV28,TRBJ1-3,NA,NA,13,TGTGCCAGCAGTTTCGACCGAGGAGACACCATATATTTT,CASSFDRGDTIYF
TRBV19,TRBJ2-5,TRBD2,NA,15,TGTGCCAGTAGCCCCGAGGGGCTAGCGGGATCGACCCAGTACTTC,CASSPEGLAGSTQYF
TRBV5-1,TRBJ1-2,NA,NA,14,TGCGCCAGCAGCTTGGAGAGGGTTAACTATGGCTACACCTTC,CASSLERVNYGYTF
TRBV10-3,TRBJ1-3,NA,NA,17,TGTGCCATCAGTGTTTGGATTCAGGGGCGATCTGGAAACACCATATATTTT,CAISVWIQGRSGNTIYF
TRBV28,TRBJ2-3,TRBD2,NA,16,TGCGCCACCTTCGGAAAGCGGGAGCCTCCCCCAGATACGCAGTATTTT,CATFGKREPPPDTQYF
TRBV5-1,TRBJ2-3,NA,NA,18,TGCGCCAGCAGCTTGGTGCGGCAGGGGTTACTTCCCACAGATACGCAGTATTTT,CASSLVRQGLLPTDTQYF
TRBV18,TRBJ2-6,NA,NA,16,TGTGCCAGCTCACCTCAACAGGGTTCGGGGGCCAACGTCCTGACTTTC,CASSPQQGSGANVLTF
TRBV30,TRBJ2-1,TRBD2,once,17,TGTGCCTGGAGACTTTGGGTTAGCGGGGATCTCTACAATGAGCAGTTCTTC,CAWRLWVSGDLYNEQFF
TRBV5-1,TRBJ2-1,NA,NA,15,TGCGCCAGCAGCTCCACCGGGCCCTCCTACAATGAGCAGTTCTTC,CASSSTGPSYNEQFF
TRBV27,TRBJ1-2,TRBD1,NA,18,TGTGCCAGCAGTTTATATTTGGGGGGAGACAGGGGGCCCTATGGCTACACCTTC,CASSLYLGGDRGPYGYTF
TRBV28,TRBJ1-4,NA,NA,13,TGTGCCAGCGGGACTAATCATGATGAAAAACTGTTTTTT,CASGTNHDEKLFF
TRBV28,TRBJ1-5,NA,NA,15,TGTGCCAGCAGTGTAACGGTGATCCGGGTTCAGCCCCAGCATTTT,CASSVTVIRVQPQHF
TRBV5-1,TRBJ2-3,NA,once,15,TGCGCCAGCAGCTCGACTCGGGACAGCACAGATACGCAGTATTTT,CASSSTRDSTDTQYF
TRBV27,TRBJ2-1,NA,NA,13,TGTGCCAGCAGTTTATCGATGGCCCTCCCTCAGTTCTTC,CASSLSMALPQFF
TRBV6-1,TRBJ1-1,NA,NA,13,TGTGCCAGCAGTGCTGGCAGTTACACTGAAGCTTTCTTT,CASSAGSYTEAFF
TRBV30,TRBJ1-5,TRBD1,NA,16,TGTGCCTGGAGAGCAGGGACCAGGGGGACGAATCAGCCCCAGCATTTT,CAWRAGTRGTNQPQHF
TRBV2,TRBJ2-3,NA,once,13,TGTGCCAGCAAGGCTCGGTGGGGAGATACGCAGTATTTT,CASKARWGDTQYF
TRBV30,TRBJ2-7,NA,NA,12,TGTGCCTGGACTACAGGAGGGTACGAGCAGTACTTC,CAWTTGGYEQYF
TRBV28,TRBJ1-1,NA,NA,14,TGTGCCGTCACCCGCTGGGGGGCGGACACTGAAGCTTTCTTT,CAVTRWGADTEAFF
TRBV5-1,TRBJ2-7,NA,once,14,TGCGCCAGCAGTTCGACTGAGGGGGCCTACGAGCAGTACTTC,CASSSTEGAYEQYF
TRBV28,TRBJ2-2,TRBD2,once,16,TGTGCCAGCATCCGGGGGGGAGTATCGAACACCGGGGAGCTGTTTTTT,CASIRGGVSNTGELFF
TRBV5-1,TRBJ2-3,NA,NA,13,TGCGCCAGCAGCACCCGGGACACCTATACGCAGTATTTT,CASSTRDTYTQYF
TRBV6-5,TRBJ1-1,NA,NA,12,TGTGCCAGCAGTTATGGGGCCACTGAAGCTTTCTTT,CASSYGATEAFF
TRBV6-5,TRBJ2-5,NA,once,14,TGTGCCAGCAGCGACAACGCCAACCAAGAGACCCAGTACTTC,CASSDNANQETQYF
TRBV9,TRBJ2-1,NA,NA,16,TGTGCCAGCAGCTCCTCCCACGTAGTCGGCATCCAGGAGCAGTTCTTC,CASSSSHVVGIQEQFF
TRBV23-1,TRBJ1-3,NA,NA,15,TGCGCCAGCAGTCGGGCAGGCAGCTCTGGAAACACCATATATTTT,CASSRAGSSGNTIYF
TRBV4-1,TRBJ2-7,NA,NA,16,TGCGCCAGCAGCCAAGTGGTGGGACAAAGCTCCTACGAGCAGTACTTC,CASSQVVGQSSYEQYF
TRBV7-9,TRBJ2-1,TRBD2,NA,17,TGTGCCAGCAGCTCGACCTCTAGCGGGAGCTCCTACAATGAGCAGTTCTTC,CASSSTSSGSSYNEQFF
TRBV5-1,TRBJ2-2,TRBD2,NA,18,TGCGCCAGCAGCCTAGGACTAGCGGGAGGGCCTAGGGCCGGGGAGCTGTTTTTT,CASSLGLAGGPRAGELFF
TRBV27,TRBJ1-1,NA,NA,14,TGTGCCAGCAGTTTATCGAGAGGGCGAACTGAAGCTTTCTTT,CASSLSRGRTEAFF
TRBV5-1,TRBJ2-1,NA,NA,12,TGCGCCAGCAGCTTGGAGCCCTTTAGGCAGTTCTTC,CASSLEPFRQFF
TRBV23-1,TRBJ2-1,NA,NA,14,TGCGCCAGCCCCAGGGGAGAGGCCTACAATGAGCAGTTCTTC,CASPRGEAYNEQFF
TRBV7-9,TRBJ2-2,TRBD1,NA,15,TGTGCCAGCAGCTACCCGGGACAGGGCACCGGGGAGCTGTTTTTT,CASSYPGQGTGELFF
TRBV6-5,TRBJ1-2,NA,NA,14,TGTGCCAGCAGTTACTTAGGGCCCGGCTATGGCTACACCTTC,CASSYLGPGYGYTF
TRBV5-4,TRBJ2-1,NA,NA,15,TGTGCCAGCAGCCGTCCCGCAGGGGGGTACAATGAGCAGTTCTTC,CASSRPAGGYNEQFF